This T cell receptor beta chain is from a study of blood T cell repertoires in COVID-19. Study at large: Both acute and convalescent COVID-19 samples were obtained from the United States, Italy and Spain. PBMCs, B-cell-depleted T cells, or T cells provided the cDNA or gDNA that made up the material.

V trimming: 5 bases; J trimming: 0 bases; junction bases outside the gene matches: 3. The germline V gene has CDR1 SGHNT and CDR2 YENEEA. The CDR3 runs 16 residues. Authors' methods: For nucleated cells, counts were estimated from reference gene primer amplification. Sequenced by immunoSEQ multiplex PCR; TCRdb stores in-frame clones only, minus some. V, J and clone size derive from that table, while D and trimming were established from the DNA sequence. The table includes under 95,000 clones, around 87% detected once. What was sequenced was peripheral blood. This rearrangement joins TRBV11-3 to TRBJ2-3; 12 bases match TRBD2. The clonotype originates from a human donor with acute or convalescent COVID-19. The donor label of this sample is uncertain. The CDR3 reads CASSTGTSGSTDTQYF. The CDR3 nucleotides are TGTGCCAGCAGCACCGGGACTAGCGGGAGCACAGATACGCAGTATTTT.